The following is a TCR beta chain sequence with its context. Its antigen is unknown. This specimen comes from a study of beta chain features in type 1 diabetes. Per germline, CDR1 LGHNT and CDR2 FRNRAP. There are 13 residues in the CDR3. V gave up 8 bases and J gave up 0 bases, with 8 bases separating them. Study conclusions and caveats: There was no resolution here of whether HLA type influences TCRB rearrangement.

TCRB transcripts that were expressed got sequenced, as all of the isolated RNA had been reverse transcribed. Sequencing used immunoSEQ multiplex PCR; TCRdb keeps in-frame clones, though not all of them. The table includes some 150,000 clones, about 7% detected once. The source of this sequence is a woman aged 25 to 39 in good health. The specimen was central memory CD4+ T cells from blood. The gene calls are TRBV12-5 and TRBJ1-5; unclear D gene. CDR3 in DNA: TGTGCTAGTAGTAGTAATAGCAATCAGCCCCAGCATTTT. Its protein is CASSSNSNQPQHF.